This T cell receptor beta chain emerged from a study of blood T cell repertoires in COVID-19. Using immunoSEQ multiplex PCR, the repertoire was profiled, and TCRdb retains in-frame clones only, with some absent. This sample has fewer than 90,000 clones, with 65% to 80% found just once. This CDR3 is built from 15 residues. CDR1 and CDR2 (germline): SQVTM, ANQGSEA. Trimming cost V 5 bases and J 4 bases; bases outside gene matches: 9. Sequenced sample: peripheral blood. The chain links TRBV29-1 to TRBJ2-5; the match to TRBD2 covers 11 bases. This clonotype was sampled from a human donor in a cohort sampled during active COVID-19. For the CDR3, the DNA is TGCAGCGTTATTTTAGCGGGAGGGCCGCGAGAGACCCAGTACTTC. This encodes CSVILAGGPRETQYF.